The 23 T cell receptor beta chains below were found in one sample sequenced in a study of cytomegalovirus exposure and HLA in healthy donors. Assay used: immunoSEQ multiplex PCR; TCRdb lists only in-frame clones, some missing. Of about 38,000 clones detected, 90% to 95% appear once; the ten largest clones hold about 3.5%. Specimen: PBMCs. The receptors were gathered from a man aged 18-30 years in good health and CMV-seronegative.

The J gene is TRBJ2-3, the V gene TRBV21-1; the listed D gene, TRBD1, was not tested against the DNA. TRBV21-1 is classified as a pseudogene. CDR3 size: 13 residues. This CDR3 reads CASSIHSTDTQYF. CDR3 DNA sequence: TGTGCCAGCAGCATCCATAGCACAGATACGCAGTATTTT.

The V call is TRBV15, the J call TRBJ1-1, with D uncertain. CDR1 and CDR2 (germline): LNHNV, YYDKDF (reference sequence). With 3 bases removed from V and 6 bases from J, the gap between germline ends came to 11 bases. The CDR3 consists of 13 residues. The CDR3 reads CATSRRVGPEAFF. The CDR3 DNA sequence: TGTGCCACCAGCAGGAGGGTAGGCCCTGAAGCTTTCTTT.

The chain couples TRBV19 to TRBJ2-3, with D possibly being TRBD1 (6 bases). V was cut by 3 bases and J by 4 bases, with 17 bases left in between. Germline V CDR1 and CDR2: LNHDA, SQIVND (reference sequence). The CDR3 runs 16 residues. CDR3 nucleotides: TGTGCCAGTAGTATGGGGGCCAACAGAGAATCAGATACGCAGTATTTT. Residues: CASSMGANRESDTQYF.

The chain uses TRBV18 and TRBJ2-3; perhaps TRBD2 as D (5 bases). Germline lookup yields CDR1 KGHSH and CDR2 LQKENI. There are 14 residues in the CDR3. The V end was cut by 0 bases, the J end by 6 bases, with 10 bases between. The CDR3 nucleotides read TGTGCCAGCTCACCACCGACTACGATCGATACGCAGTATTTT. This codes for CASSPPTTIDTQYF.

The V call is TRBV29-1, the J call TRBJ2-3, with 7 bases aligning to TRBD1. CDR1 and CDR2 (germline): SQVTM, ANQGSEA. The V segment lost 7 bases and the J segment 2 bases; nucleotides outside the gene matches: 12. The CDR3 is 15 residues long. DNA for the CDR3: TGCAGCGCCCTAACAGGGGTTACGGCCACAGATACGCAGTATTTT. The encoded protein is CSALTGVTATDTQYF.

V is TRBV5-5 and J is TRBJ1-2, with 10 bases identical to TRBD1. V gave up 4 bases and J gave up 6 bases; unmatched junction bases: 9. CDR1 and CDR2 (germline): SGHKS, YYEKEE (reference sequence). This CDR3 has 15 residues. CDR3 in amino acids: CASSHTGQGSDGYTF. DNA of the CDR3: TGTGCCAGCAGCCACACGGGACAGGGGTCAGATGGCTACACCTTC.

The chain carries TRBV6-4 and TRBJ1-1; maybe TRBD1 (5 bases). This CDR3 is built from 13 residues. The germline CDR1 and CDR2 sequences are MRHNA and SNTAGT. V lost 0 bases to trimming and J lost 8 bases, with 10 bases between them. CDR3 sequence (DNA): TGTGCCAGCAGTGACTCGTCCCAGGGAGAAGCTTTCTTT. Translating it yields CASSDSSQGEAFF.

The chain couples TRBV2 to TRBJ1-2; D remains unclear. The germline V gene encodes CDR1 SNHLY and CDR2 FYNNEI. The CDR3 consists of 13 residues. Trimming pared 4 bases from V and 2 bases from J, leaving 8 bases between. CDR3: CASSVQRNYGYTF. The CDR3 nucleotides read TGTGCCAGCAGTGTTCAACGGAACTATGGCTACACCTTC. The complete variable domain, with remaining parts taken from reference TRBV2 and TRBJ1-2, reads EPEVTQTPSHQVTQMGQEVILRCVPISNHLYFYWYRQILGQKVEFLVSFYNNEISEKSEIFDDQFSVERPDGSNFTLKIRSTKLEDSAMYFCASSVQRNYGYTFGSGTRLTVV.

The chain is built from TRBV4-2 and TRBJ2-1; 7 positions match TRBD2. CDR3 size: 16 residues. Germline-derived CDR1 and CDR2 are LGHNA and YNFKEQ. Unmatched junction bases numbered 11, after V lost 4 bases and J lost 5 bases. CDR3 in DNA: TGTGCCAGCAGCCCGCGCGTGTTGAGCGGGGACAATGAGCAGTTCTTC. Translated, it gives CASSPRVLSGDNEQFF.

The V call is TRBV5-1, the J call TRBJ2-1; 13 positions agree with TRBD2. Germline V gene data show CDR1 as SGHRS and CDR2 as YFSETQ. V lost 2 bases and J lost 6; bases outside the gene matches: 5. This CDR3 has 16 amino acids. The CDR3 coding sequence is TGCGCCAGCAGCTTAGGACTAGCGGGAGTTTCCAATGAGCAGTTCTTC. It yields the protein CASSLGLAGVSNEQFF.

V gene TRBV19 combines with J gene TRBJ2-1; 16 bases are shared with TRBD2. The CDR3 length is 16 residues. CDR1 and CDR2 from the germline V gene are LNHDA and SQIVND (reference sequence). Trimming removed 8 bases from V and 9 bases from J; junction bases left unmatched: 10. The CDR3 DNA reads as TGTGCCAGTGGAGGGACTAGCGGGAGGGCCGGGGGTGAGCAGTTCTTC. Translating it yields CASGGTSGRAGGEQFF.

The rearrangement uses TRBV5-1 and TRBJ1-5; D might be TRBD1 (6 bases). The germline V gene encodes CDR1 SGHRS and CDR2 YFSETQ. The CDR3 loop spans 15 amino acids. V lost 1 base to trimming and J lost 2 bases, with 10 bases between them. The chain's CDR3 is CASSLIPGGNQPQHF. The CDR3 DNA is TGCGCCAGCAGCTTGATACCAGGGGGCAATCAGCCCCAGCATTTT.

In its sample, this clone was seen a few times. The chain's CDR3 is CASSPSGEEQYF. Here the CDR3 DNA reads TGTGCCAGCAGCCCCTCAGGGGAGGAGCAGTACTTC. The chain has TRBV9 and TRBJ2-7; D possibly corresponds to TRBD1 (6 bases). With 4 bases removed from V and 7 bases from J, the gap between germline ends came to 12 bases. CDR1 is SGDLS and CDR2 is YYNGEE in the germline V gene. This CDR3 is 12 amino acids long.

The rearrangement uses TRBV28 and TRBJ1-5; no definite D call. V was pared by 7 bases and J by 7 bases, with 14 bases between. Germline CDR1 and CDR2: MDHEN and SYDVKM. There are 13 residues in the CDR3. DNA for the CDR3: TGTGCCAGCACCCCTCAGGTTGGACAGCCCCAGCATTTT. Amino acid sequence: CASTPQVGQPQHF.

This chain connects TRBV5-4 to TRBJ2-3; TRBD2 matches at 9 bases. This CDR3 region has 16 residues. Germline V lookup: CDR1 SGHNT, CDR2 YYREEE (reference sequence). With V trimmed by 0 bases and J by 3 bases, 5 bases remained unmatched. In nucleotides, the CDR3 is TGTGCCAGCAGCTTGGGGGCGGGGGGGCTTACAGATACGCAGTATTTT. Translating gives CASSLGAGGLTDTQYF.

This sequence joins TRBV19 and TRBJ1-3; the D is unclear. Germline CDR1 reads LNHDA; CDR2 reads SQIVND (reference sequence). This CDR3 spans 10 amino acids. V shed 7 bases and J shed 7 bases, with 5 bases lying between them. The CDR3 nucleotides read TGTGCCAGTATGCGGAACACCATATATTTT. Encoded protein: CASMRNTIYF.

The genes are TRBV5-1 and TRBJ2-3; no definite D call. The CDR3 contains 15 residues. The V and J ends lost 0 bases and 1 base respectively, with 9 bases between them. The germline V gene has CDR1 SGHRS and CDR2 YFSETQ. The CDR3 DNA is TGCGCCAGCAGCTTGGGAACGGCGGGCACAGATACGCAGTATTTT. Translated: CASSLGTAGTDTQYF. The variable domain in full, with the rest retrieved from reference TRBV5-1 and TRBJ2-3, is KAGVTQTPRYLIKTRGQQVTLSCSPISGHRSVSWYQQTPGQGLQFLFEYFSETQRNKGNFPGRFSGRQFSNSRSEMNVSTLELGDSALYLCASSLGTAGTDTQYFGPGTRLTVL.

The V call is TRBV6-1, the J call TRBJ1-5, with 8 bases aligning to TRBD1. CDR1 is MNHNS and CDR2 is SASEGT in the germline V gene. The CDR3 length is 13 residues. V gave up 8 bases and J gave up 3 bases; unmatched junction bases: 3. Written as DNA, the CDR3 is TGTGCCAGCGGGACAGGCTTCAATCAGCCCCAGCATTTT. Encoded protein: CASGTGFNQPQHF.

The gene calls are TRBV28 and TRBJ2-1, with 12 bases fitting TRBD2. Germline CDR1 MDHEN, CDR2 SYDVKM. Trimming took 4 bases from V and 5 from J; bases not matched to a gene: 12. CDR3 length equals 18 residues. CDR3 sequence reads: CASSSIRLLAGGHNEQFF. CDR3 nucleotides: TGTGCCAGCAGTTCCATACGGCTACTAGCGGGGGGCCACAATGAGCAGTTCTTC. Full variable domain (remainder filled in from reference TRBV28 and TRBJ2-1): DVKVTQSSRYLVKRTGEKVFLECVQDMDHENMFWYRQDPGLGLRLIYFSYDVKMKEKGDIPEGYSVSREKKERFSLILESASTNQTSMYLCASSSIRLLAGGHNEQFFGPGTRLTVL.

Only one count was recorded for this clone. The chain couples TRBV11-3 to TRBJ2-3; TRBD2 aligns across 10 bases. V lost 3 bases, J lost 4 bases, and 1 base stayed unmatched. The length of the CDR3 is 14 residues. Per germline, CDR1 SGHNT and CDR2 YENEEA. CDR3 sequence reads: CASSFSGRPDTQYF. The DNA for the CDR3 is TGTGCCAGCAGCTTTAGCGGGAGGCCAGATACGCAGTATTTT.

This chain uses TRBV28 with TRBJ1-1; no firm D call. The ends were cut back, 10 bases at V and 4 bases at J, with 10 bases in the middle. CDR1 and CDR2 (germline): MDHEN, SYDVKM. This CDR3 spans 11 amino acids. The chain's CDR3 is CATTVATEAFF. CDR3 DNA sequence: TGTGCCACCACCGTGGCCACTGAAGCTTTCTTT. The variable domain in full, with the rest retrieved from reference TRBV28 and TRBJ1-1, is DVKVTQSSRYLVKRTGEKVFLECVQDMDHENMFWYRQDPGLGLRLIYFSYDVKMKEKGDIPEGYSVSREKKERFSLILESASTNQTSMYLCATTVATEAFFGQGTRLTVV.

V gene TRBV2 combines with J gene TRBJ2-2; 10 nucleotides agree with TRBD2. The CDR3 contains 12 residues. Germline V lookup: CDR1 SNHLY, CDR2 FYNNEI. Trimming took 9 bases from V and 8 from J; bases not matched to a gene: 3. CDR3 coding DNA: TGTGCCAGAGGAGCGGGAGGGGGGGAGCTGTTTTTT. This gives the protein CARGAGGGELFF.

V gene TRBV27 combines with J gene TRBJ2-7, with D perhaps matching TRBD2 (5 bases). This CDR3 is 14 amino acids long. CDR1 is MNHEY and CDR2 is SMNVEV in the germline V gene (reference sequence). V was trimmed by 8 bases and J by 0 bases, leaving 14 bases between them. CDR3 sequence: CASSRESRSYEQYF. The CDR3, as DNA: TGTGCCAGCTCTCGGGAATCGCGCTCCTACGAGCAGTACTTC.